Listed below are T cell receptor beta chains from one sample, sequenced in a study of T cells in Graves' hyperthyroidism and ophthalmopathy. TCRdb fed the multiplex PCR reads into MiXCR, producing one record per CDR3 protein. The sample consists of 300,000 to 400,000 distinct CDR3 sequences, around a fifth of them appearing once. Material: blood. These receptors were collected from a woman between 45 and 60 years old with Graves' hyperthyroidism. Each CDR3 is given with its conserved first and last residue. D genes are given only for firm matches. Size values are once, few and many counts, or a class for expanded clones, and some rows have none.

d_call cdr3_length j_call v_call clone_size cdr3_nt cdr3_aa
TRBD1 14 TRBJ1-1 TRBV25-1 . TGTGCCAGCATCCAGGACAGGGTTGGGTCTGAAGCTTTCTTT CASIQDRVGSEAFF
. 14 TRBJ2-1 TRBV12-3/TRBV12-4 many TGTGCCAGCAGTCCGGACTATTCCTACAATGAGCAGTTCTTC CASSPDYSYNEQFF
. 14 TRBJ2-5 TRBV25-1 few TGTGCCAGCAGTGAAGGCCGGCCTCAAGAGACCCAGTACTTC CASSEGRPQETQYF
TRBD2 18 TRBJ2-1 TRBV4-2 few TGTGCCAGCAGCCAAGTCTCAAGGACTAGCGGGAGAGAAAATGAGCAGTTCTTC CASSQVSRTSGRENEQFF
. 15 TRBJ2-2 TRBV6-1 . TGTGCCAGCAGTGAAGCCTCTCGGCGCACCGGGGAGCTGTTTTTT CASSEASRRTGELFF
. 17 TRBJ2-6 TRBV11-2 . TGTGCCAGCAGCTTAGACTGGGGCAAATCTGGGGCCAACGTCCTGACTTTC CASSLDWGKSGANVLTF
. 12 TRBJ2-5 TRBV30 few . CAWSVGGGAKYF
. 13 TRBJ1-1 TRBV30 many TGTGCCTGGAGTAAGGGAGGGGGCACTGAAGCTTTCTTT CAWSKGGGTEAFF
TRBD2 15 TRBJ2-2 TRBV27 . TGTGCCAGCAGTTTTGCTAGCGGGGGTGCCGGGGAGCTGTTTTTT CASSFASGGAGELFF
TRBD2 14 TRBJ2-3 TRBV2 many TGTGCCAGCATTAATAGCGGGAGTGCAGATACGCAGTATTTT CASINSGSADTQYF
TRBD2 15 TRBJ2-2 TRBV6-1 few TGTGCCAGTCTTGGACTAGAGTACGGCACCGGGGAGCTGTTTTTT CASLGLEYGTGELFF
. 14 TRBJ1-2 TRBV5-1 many TGCGCCAGCAGCCCATGGACCGATAACTATGGCTACACCTTC CASSPWTDNYGYTF
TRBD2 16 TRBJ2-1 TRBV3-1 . TGTGCCAGCAGCCAAGATATGGCTAGCGGGGGGGTAAAGCAGTTCTTC CASSQDMASGGVKQFF
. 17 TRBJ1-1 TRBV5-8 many TGTGCCAGCACCATGGGGTGGTTTTCTCTCGGGAACACTGAAGCTTTCTTT CASTMGWFSLGNTEAFF
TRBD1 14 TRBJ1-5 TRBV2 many TGTGCCAGCAAGACAGGGGCCAGCAATCAGCCCCAGCATTTT CASKTGASNQPQHF
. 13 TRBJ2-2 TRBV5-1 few TGCGCCAGCAGTCAGACACTTACCGGGGAGCTGTTTTTT CASSQTLTGELFF
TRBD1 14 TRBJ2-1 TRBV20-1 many TGCAGTGCTCCGGACAGGGGGCGATACAATGAGCAGTTCTTC CSAPDRGRYNEQFF
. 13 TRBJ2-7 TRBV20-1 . TGCAGTGCTTCGACGACTAGTTTTTACGAGCAGTACTTC CSASTTSFYEQYF
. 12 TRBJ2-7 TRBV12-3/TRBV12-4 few TGTGCCAGCAGTTTAAACACCCACGAGCAGTACTTC CASSLNTHEQYF
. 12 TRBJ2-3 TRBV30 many TGTGCCTGGAGTGCCTTAGCAGGTACGCAGTATTTT CAWSALAGTQYF
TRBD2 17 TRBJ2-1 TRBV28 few TGTGCCAGCAGTTTAAGTCTAGCGGGAGTTCGGAGCTATGAGCAGTTCTTC CASSLSLAGVRSYEQFF
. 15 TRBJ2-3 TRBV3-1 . TGTGCCAGCAGCTGGACAAGGGGGTTCTTTGATACGCAGTATTTT CASSWTRGFFDTQYF
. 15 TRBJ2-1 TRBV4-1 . TGCGCCAGCAGGCCTGAGTTGCAGGGAAGCAATGAGCAGTTCTTC CASRPELQGSNEQFF
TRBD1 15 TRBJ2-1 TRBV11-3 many TGTGCCAGCAGCCCGGGGACAGGGGGCTACAATGAGCAGTTCTTC CASSPGTGGYNEQFF
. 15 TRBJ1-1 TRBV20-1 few TGCAGTGCTAGAGATCAACAGGATCCCAGGGCTGAAGCTTTCTTT CSARDQQDPRAEAFF
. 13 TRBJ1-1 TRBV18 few TGTGCCAGCCCACCATCGGAGAACACTGAAGCTTTCTTT CASPPSENTEAFF
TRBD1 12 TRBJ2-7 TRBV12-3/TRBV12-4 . TGTGCCAGCGCAGGGGGCGTCTACGAGCAGTACTTC CASAGGVYEQYF
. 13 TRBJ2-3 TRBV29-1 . TGCAGCGTTTGGAGGGGAAACACAGATACGCAGTATTTT CSVWRGNTDTQYF
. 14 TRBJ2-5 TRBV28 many TGTGCCAGCAGCATAGGACCGAGCCAAGAGACCCAGTACTTC CASSIGPSQETQYF
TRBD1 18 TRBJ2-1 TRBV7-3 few TGTGCCAGCAGCTTAAACGCCGCCGGGACAGGACCCTACAATGAGCAGTTCTTC CASSLNAAGTGPYNEQFF
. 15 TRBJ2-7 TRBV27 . TGTACCAGCAGTCCTTCTTTCCACTTCTCCTACGAGCAGCACTTC CTSSPSFHFSYEQHF
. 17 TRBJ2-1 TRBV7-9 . TGTGCCAGCAGCGGTTTCTCTAGGGAGACCTCCTGGAATGAGCAGTTCTTC CASSGFSRETSWNEQFF
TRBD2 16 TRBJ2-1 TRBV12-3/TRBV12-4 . TGTGCCAGCAGTTTAGTACCTAGCGGGATCGTCAATGAGCAGTTCTTC CASSLVPSGIVNEQFF
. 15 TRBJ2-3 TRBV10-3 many TGTGCCATCAGGAAGACTAAGACAAGCACAGATACGCAGTATTTT CAIRKTKTSTDTQYF
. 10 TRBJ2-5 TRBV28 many TGTGCCAGCAAAGAAGAGACCCAGTACTTC CASKEETQYF
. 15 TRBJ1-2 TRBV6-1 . TGTGCCAGCAGTGAACTCATGCAGGGCCTCTATGGCTACACCTTC CASSELMQGLYGYTF
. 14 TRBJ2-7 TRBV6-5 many TGTGCCAGCAGTTCTCGGGACGGGGAAAACGAGCAGTACTTC CASSSRDGENEQYF
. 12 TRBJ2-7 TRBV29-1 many TGCAGCGTGACCGGGAGCACCTACGAGCAGTACTTC CSVTGSTYEQYF
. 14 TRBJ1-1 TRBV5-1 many TGCGCCAGCAGCTTGGAGCAGAGCAACACTGAAGCTTTCTTT CASSLEQSNTEAFF
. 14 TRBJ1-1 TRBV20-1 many TGCAGTGCTAGTTTTGGCAGGGTGAACACTGAAGCTTTCTTT CSASFGRVNTEAFF
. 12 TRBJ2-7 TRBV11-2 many TGTGCCAGCAGCTTAGGGGGGATCGAGCAGTACTTC CASSLGGIEQYF
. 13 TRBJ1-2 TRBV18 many TGTGCCAGCTCTCAGGAAAGGGACTATGGCTACACCTTC CASSQERDYGYTF
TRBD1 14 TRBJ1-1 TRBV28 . TGTGCCAGCCGGTCCAGGGGGCGCAGGACTGAAGCTTTCTTT CASRSRGRRTEAFF
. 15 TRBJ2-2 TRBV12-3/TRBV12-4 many TGTGCCAGCAGTTTAGAGGGGACAATCTCCGGGGAGCTGTTTTTT CASSLEGTISGELFF
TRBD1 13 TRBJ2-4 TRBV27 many TGTGCCAGCAGGTTGGGACAGGGAAACATTCAGTACTTC CASRLGQGNIQYF